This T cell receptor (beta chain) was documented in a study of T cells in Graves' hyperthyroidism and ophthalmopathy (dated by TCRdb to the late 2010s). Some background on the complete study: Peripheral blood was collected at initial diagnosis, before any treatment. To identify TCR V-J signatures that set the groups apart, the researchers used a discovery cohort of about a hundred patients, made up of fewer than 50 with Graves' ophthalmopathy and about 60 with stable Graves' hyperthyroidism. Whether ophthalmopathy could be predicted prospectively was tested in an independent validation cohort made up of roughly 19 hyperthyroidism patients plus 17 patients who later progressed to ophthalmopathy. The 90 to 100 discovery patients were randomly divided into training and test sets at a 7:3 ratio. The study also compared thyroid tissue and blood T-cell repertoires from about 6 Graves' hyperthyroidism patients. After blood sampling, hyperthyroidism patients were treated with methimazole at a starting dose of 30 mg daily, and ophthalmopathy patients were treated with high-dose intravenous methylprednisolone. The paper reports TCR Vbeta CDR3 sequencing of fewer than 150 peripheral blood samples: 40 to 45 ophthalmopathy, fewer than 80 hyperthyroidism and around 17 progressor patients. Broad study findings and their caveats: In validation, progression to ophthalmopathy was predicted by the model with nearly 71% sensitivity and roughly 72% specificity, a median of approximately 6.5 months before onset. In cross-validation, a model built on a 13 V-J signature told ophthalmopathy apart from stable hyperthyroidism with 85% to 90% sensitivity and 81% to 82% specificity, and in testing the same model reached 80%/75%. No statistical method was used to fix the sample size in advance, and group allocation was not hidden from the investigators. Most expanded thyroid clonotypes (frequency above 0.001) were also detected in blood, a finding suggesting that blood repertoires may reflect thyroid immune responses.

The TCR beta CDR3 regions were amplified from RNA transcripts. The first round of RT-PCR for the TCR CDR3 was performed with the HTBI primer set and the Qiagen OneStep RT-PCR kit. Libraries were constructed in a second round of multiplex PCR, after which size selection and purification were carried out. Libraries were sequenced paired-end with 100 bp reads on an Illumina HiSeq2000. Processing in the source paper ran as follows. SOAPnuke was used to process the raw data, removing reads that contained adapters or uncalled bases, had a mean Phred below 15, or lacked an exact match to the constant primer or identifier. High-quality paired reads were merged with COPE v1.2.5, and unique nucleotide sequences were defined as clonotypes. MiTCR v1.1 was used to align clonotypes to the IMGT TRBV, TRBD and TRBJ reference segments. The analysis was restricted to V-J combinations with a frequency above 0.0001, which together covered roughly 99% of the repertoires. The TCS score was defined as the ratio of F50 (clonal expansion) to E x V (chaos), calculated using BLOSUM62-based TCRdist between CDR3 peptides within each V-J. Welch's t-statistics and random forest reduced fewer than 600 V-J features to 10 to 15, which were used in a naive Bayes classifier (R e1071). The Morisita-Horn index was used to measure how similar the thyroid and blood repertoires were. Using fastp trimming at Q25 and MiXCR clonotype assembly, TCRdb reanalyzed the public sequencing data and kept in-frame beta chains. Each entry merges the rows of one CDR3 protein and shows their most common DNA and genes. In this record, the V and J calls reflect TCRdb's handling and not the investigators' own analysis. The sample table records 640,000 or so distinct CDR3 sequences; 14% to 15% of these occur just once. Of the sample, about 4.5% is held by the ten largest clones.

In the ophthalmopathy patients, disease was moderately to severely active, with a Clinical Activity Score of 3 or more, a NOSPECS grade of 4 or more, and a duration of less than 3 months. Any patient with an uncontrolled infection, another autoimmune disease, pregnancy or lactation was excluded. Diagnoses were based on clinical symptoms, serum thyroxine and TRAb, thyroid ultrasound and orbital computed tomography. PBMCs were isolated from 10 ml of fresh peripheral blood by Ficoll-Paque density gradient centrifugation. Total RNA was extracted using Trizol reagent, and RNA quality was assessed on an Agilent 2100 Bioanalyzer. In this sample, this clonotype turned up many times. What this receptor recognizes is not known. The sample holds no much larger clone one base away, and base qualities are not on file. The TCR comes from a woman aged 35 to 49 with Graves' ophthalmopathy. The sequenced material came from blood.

This receptor carries the CDR3 CASRTTGHGYTF. Read as DNA, the sequence is TGTGCCAGTAGGACTACAGGGCATGGCTACACCTTC. The chain uses TRBV19 and TRBJ1-2; the best D guess is TRBD1, with 6 bases matching. CDR1 and CDR2, looked up from the germline V gene (reference sequence), are LNHDA and SQIVND. A distance of 11 bases separates the germline ends of V and J, which lose 6 bases and 6 bases respectively. The CDR3 sequence holds 12 residues, the cysteine and phenylalanine included. Here the CDR3 DNA is all that survives: 36 bases in frame from base 1.